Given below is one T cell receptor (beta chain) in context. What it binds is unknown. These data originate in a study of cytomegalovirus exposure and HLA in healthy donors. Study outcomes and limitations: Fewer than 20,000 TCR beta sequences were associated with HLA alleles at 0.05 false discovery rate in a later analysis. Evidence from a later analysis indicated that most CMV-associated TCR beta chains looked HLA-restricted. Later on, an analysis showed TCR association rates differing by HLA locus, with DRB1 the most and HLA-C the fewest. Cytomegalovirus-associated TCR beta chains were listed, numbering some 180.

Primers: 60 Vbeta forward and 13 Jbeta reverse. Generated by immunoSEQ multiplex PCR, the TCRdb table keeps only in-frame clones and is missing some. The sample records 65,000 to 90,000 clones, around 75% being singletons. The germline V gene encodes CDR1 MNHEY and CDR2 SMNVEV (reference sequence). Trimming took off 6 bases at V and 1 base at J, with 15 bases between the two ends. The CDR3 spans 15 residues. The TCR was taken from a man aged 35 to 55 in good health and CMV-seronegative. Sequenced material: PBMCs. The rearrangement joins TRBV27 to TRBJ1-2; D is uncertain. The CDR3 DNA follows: TGTGCCAGCAGCCCAAGGGAGGTTTTTAACTATGGCTACACCTTC. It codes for CASSPREVFNYGYTF.